This T cell receptor (beta chain) was recovered during a study of cytomegalovirus exposure and HLA in healthy donors (dated 2017 in TCRdb). The study in broad terms: An earlier analysis of roughly 500 of the donors reported 250 to 300 Gb of sequence data and roughly 120 million unique TCR beta sequences obtained from 150 million to 200 million T cells. Roughly 300 gigabases of sequencing data and tens of millions of unique TCR sequences were included in an early release covering 500 to 750 HLA-typed donors. Among the roughly 410 genotyped donors, 81% belonged to the genetic ancestry cluster associated with self-reported Caucasian donors. The aim of the study was to test whether cataloging public T cell receptors could identify signatures of past pathogen exposure. The study profiled the T cell repertoires of about 720 subjects by immunosequencing and related them to cytomegalovirus serostatus. In addition to the first cohort of 650 to 800 subjects, a separate validation cohort of approximately 130 different subjects was used. To predict cytomegalovirus infection status, the study combined high-throughput TCR immunosequencing, statistical association of individual TCRs with disease status, and machine learning. A later analysis re-examined previously published TCR beta repertoires from just over 650 donors and added high-resolution HLA genotyping to investigate patterns of TCR occurrence. In the later analysis, no new phenotypic data were used to find candidate immune exposures; instead, reliance was placed on TCR beta sequences and their occurrence across donors. To decide whether each TCR beta V gene segment behaved as functional or pseudogenic, an earlier analysis of approximately 620 of the donors relied on high-throughput TCR beta sequencing. Donor age, sex, ethnicity and CMV serostatus were compiled together with the repertoire data. In a later genetic analysis, genome-wide SNP genotypes for about three fifths of the roughly 670 donors were used, and that subset was treated as a discovery cohort. All discovery cohort repertoires had been generated using a single sequencing platform. HLA typing included class I and class II loci at four-digit resolution. Typing coverage differed by locus: A, B, C, DRB1 and DQB1 were typed in roughly 620-630 donors, DQA1 in roughly 510, DPA1 in 600 to 610, and DPB1 in roughly 470. Four or five DR-DQ haplotypes were handled as single units for association and clustering because linkage in the cohort was strong. Among around 400 genotyped donors of the cohort, an average of around 240,000 unique TCR beta nucleotide sequences were sequenced per donor, about a sixth of them non-productive.

This clone appeared a single time. The specificity of this receptor is unknown. Per-base qualities were not stored, and no clone one base away is much larger. Receptors were amplified or captured by the immunoSEQ multiplex PCR assay. The multiplex PCR relied on a mix of 60 forward primers for TCR Vbeta segments and 13 reverse primers for TCR Jbeta segments. The CDR3 region of rearranged TCR beta genes was amplified from genomic DNA with a multiplex PCR assay. The Illumina HiSeq System was used to sequence the amplified TCR beta libraries as 87-base-pair reads. The authors' pipeline ran thus. In a later analysis, tens of millions of unique TCR beta chains were counted across the approximately 620 repertoires, and approximately 11 million of these chains were shared by at least two donors. A nearest-neighbor algorithm error-corrected the raw reads and collapsed the reads into unique sequences, merging closely related sequences to remove PCR and sequencing errors. CDR3 sequences were aligned to IMGT reference sequences to assign V, D and J gene segments. For a sequence to be retained, a match of at least six nucleotides was required to both a V gene segment and a J gene segment. Rearrangements were classified as productive when the CDR3 lacked stop codons and remained in frame with V and J, and all other rearrangements were classified as non-productive. CDR3 was defined according to IMGT convention as the region running from the second conserved V-encoded cysteine to the conserved J-encoded phenylalanine. The earlier analysis of some 600 of the donors excluded sequences that lacked an unambiguous match to a single V gene segment. An earlier analysis of roughly 590 of the donors called V segments functional above 56.7% productive rearrangements and segregating when the between-donor standard deviation exceeded 5%. To diagnose cytomegalovirus status from the catalog of TCR beta chain sequences, a statistical classification framework was built. In a later analysis, TCR nucleotide sequences were compared against IMGT/GENE-DB human TR gene sequences so that V and J genes could be assigned. In a later analysis, CDR3 sequences and most-parsimonious VDJ recombination scenarios were assigned using the TCRdist pipeline. In a later analysis, every TCR beta chain was defined by the combination of its CDR3 amino acid sequence and its V-gene family, and reads without a unique V-gene family were dropped. As a way to deal with suspected cross-contamination and a sequencing artifact, a later analysis dropped 500 to 700 nucleotide sequences that were highly shared and had low generation probability. A later analysis calculated a clonal expansion index for each public chain from normalized within-repertoire ranks of inferred template counts. A later analysis computed generation probabilities with a VDJ recombination model fitted to out-of-frame rearrangements, and checked the results against IGoR. In a later analysis, hypergeometric tests were used to score TCR-TCR, TCR-HLA and TCR-CMV co-occurrence, with a repertoire-size bias correction applied to TCR pairs. To estimate false discovery rates, a later analysis permuted the HLA or CMV assignments 20 times. In a later analysis, co-occurring TCRs were grouped using DBSCAN, and TCRdist sequence similarity was added for clustering within HLA-allele-positive subsets. For co-occurrence clustering, repertoires with fewer than 30,000 or more than 120,000 public chains were excluded, along with five or six repertoires with anomalous nucleotide sharing. TCRdb took this table from immuneACCESS and kept in-frame rearrangements with V and J called. Such tables lack part of the clones; where checked against another copy, unresolved V genes explain under half of the gap, and the rest is unexplained. The V and J calls and the clone size are those of that table, but D and trimming were determined from the DNA. In this sample the table shows some 130,000 clones, roughly 62% of which occur a single time. The ten largest clones capture 1.6% of the sample.

The cohort consisted of some 670 healthy bone marrow donors. All cohort members were sampled while nominally healthy, although unrecorded immune exposures were likely present. The donor tested CMV seropositive, placing the donor among the 289 seropositive members of the cohort. Each donor provided a peripheral blood sample, and peripheral blood mononuclear cells were used for TCR beta sequencing. Genomic DNA was extracted from the blood cell samples with the Qiagen DNeasy Blood Extraction Kit. Trimming accounts for 3 bases at V and 1 base at J, while the number of junction bases matched to no gene is 8. Via the germline V gene, CDR1 is MGHRA and CDR2 YSYEKL. Measured from the cysteine to the phenylalanine, the CDR3 is 17 residues long. The sequence is cut down to CDR3 DNA, 51 bases in frame from base 1. Study-level results and caveats: Assigning TCR associations to individual alleles was difficult when HLA alleles, especially DR and DQ, strongly co-occurred. The classifier was reported to diagnose cytomegalovirus status with high specificity and sensitivity in both the original cohort and the validation cohort. In a later genetic analysis, fewer N-insertions in productive TCRs were reported among donors in an Asian-associated ancestry cluster than the roughly 700-donor mean. In the study, 164 TCR beta chains were listed as associated with cytomegalovirus. Because some donors lacked HLA typing at each locus, the association tests relied only on the typed subset. Correlated functional status among segregating V segments might be attributable to linkage disequilibrium, but an unknown experimental factor could not be ruled out. It was suggested by the authors that the approach could potentially be generalized to other disease states and immunological phenotypes. Roughly 17 rarely observed V segments, including chromosome 9 orphons, were excluded from the earlier analysis of a few hundred of the donors because counts were too low. A later genetic analysis associated a missense DCLRE1C variant with V-gene and J-gene trimming of TCR beta chains, and an independent cohort replicated the association. In an earlier analysis of over 550 of the donors, most TCR beta V segments were observed in productive rearrangements about 87% or about 30% of the time, broadly matching IMGT annotations. In a later analysis, TCR association rates were found to vary across HLA loci, with the most associated TCRs seen for DRB1 alleles and the fewest for HLA-C alleles. Immune exposure information for the cohort was limited to CMV serostatus. The presence/absence analyses assumed that sequencing depth was roughly uniform across donors, and that assumption may not be true. According to a later analysis, most CMV-associated TCR beta chains appeared to be HLA-restricted, and the HLA associations seemed to be driven largely by CMV exposure. In a later analysis, about 17,000 TCR beta sequences were associated with specific HLA alleles at a false discovery rate of 0.05. In a later analysis, HLA-associated TCR beta chains were found to be more clonally expanded and to have lower generation probabilities than equally common non-associated chains. Three of the identified cytomegalovirus-associated TCR beta chains were confirmed in vitro to be specific for cytomegalovirus antigens. A later analysis reported that several top co-occurrence clusters appeared linked to parvovirus B19, influenza, CMV and Epstein-Barr virus. Because the 87-base-pair reads could not distinguish some IMGT-functional V segments, including TRBV6-2 and TRBV6-3, those segments were excluded. Most TCR sequences were seen in very few donors, while some public TCRs were found in many individuals. This cohort had only TCR beta chains sequenced, and the lack of alpha or paired-chain data limited which features could be detected. A group of highly shared sequence variants was considered likely to be a technical artifact of the sequencing pipeline. A further reported finding was that TCR beta sequences accurately predicted the HLA-A and HLA-B alleles for most subjects in the first cohort.

The clonotype comes from a man aged 25-45 years in good health and CMV-seropositive. The sequence is built from TRBV4-1 and TRBJ2-3; 9 central bases correspond to TRBD2. The specimen sequenced was PBMCs. CDR3 loop: CASSHQARLAGTDTQYF. The sequenced DNA: TGCGCCAGCAGCCACCAAGCTCGACTAGCGGGCACAGATACGCAGTATTTT.